What follows are 19 T cell receptor beta chains derived from one specimen sequenced in a study of beta chain features in type 1 diabetes. Sequenced material consisted of expressed TCRB transcripts (all of the isolated RNA was reverse transcribed). Profiled with immunoSEQ multiplex PCR; TCRdb holds only in-frame clones, not every one. The repertoire holds 140,000 to 150,000 clones, with around 51% as singletons. Sequenced input: Tregs from blood. The receptor set was obtained from a man aged 18 to 30 in good health.

V usage is TRBV5-1 and J usage is TRBJ2-3; 8 bases match TRBD2. The V gene end was trimmed by 2 bases and the J gene end by 1 base; junction bases not matched to a gene: 15. This CDR3 is 19 amino acids long. Looked up from germline, CDR1 is SGHRS and CDR2 is YFSETQ. The CDR3 region is CASSFLSREGLVGTDTQYF. The CDR3, as DNA: TGCGCCAGCAGCTTCCTTAGCCGGGAGGGCCTCGTGGGCACAGATACGCAGTATTTT.

The rearrangement joins TRBV7-2 to TRBJ1-4; D perhaps matches TRBD1 (5 bases). The CDR3 extends over 15 amino acids. Between the trimmed V and J ends, which lost 5 bases and 6 bases, there was a span of 16 bases. Germline V CDR1 and CDR2: SGHTA, FQGNSA. The CDR3: CASSDHRTGDEKLFF. CDR3 nucleotide sequence: TGTGCCAGCAGCGATCACAGGACGGGGGATGAAAAACTGTTTTTT.

This chain uses TRBV9 with TRBJ2-3; perhaps TRBD2 as D (5 bases). The V gene's germline CDR1 is SGDLS and CDR2 YYNGEE. This CDR3 is 17 amino acids long. V was cut by 2 bases and J by 2 bases, with 18 bases left in between. CDR3 in DNA: TGTGCCAGCAGCGTGAGGGCCCATGGGCCTTTCACAGATACGCAGTATTTT. Its translation is CASSVRAHGPFTDTQYF.

The genes are TRBV2 and TRBJ2-7, with 8 bases identical to TRBD1. Germline CDR1 and CDR2: SNHLY and FYNNEI. Unmatched junction bases numbered 6, after V lost 2 bases and J lost 9 bases. The CDR3 is made up of 13 amino acids. The CDR3 coding sequence is TGTGCCAGCAGTGAAAGGGGGACAGGCCGGCAGTACTTC. Protein product: CASSERGTGRQYF. Complete variable domain (other parts from reference TRBV2 and TRBJ2-7): EPEVTQTPSHQVTQMGQEVILRCVPISNHLYFYWYRQILGQKVEFLVSFYNNEISEKSEIFDDQFSVERPDGSNFTLKIRSTKLEDSAMYFCASSERGTGRQYFGPGTRLTVT.

The chain is built from TRBV29-1 and TRBJ2-2; 7 nucleotides line up with TRBD1. CDR1 and CDR2 (germline): SQVTM, ANQGSEA. The CDR3 has 13 residues. V lost 6 bases to trimming and J lost 4 bases; unmatched junction nucleotides: 5. CDR3 in amino acids: CSVGDSPTGELFF. In DNA form, the CDR3 reads TGCAGCGTAGGGGACAGCCCCACCGGGGAGCTGTTTTTT.

The chain uses TRBV7-2 and TRBJ2-7, with TRBD1 matching over 9 bases. Per germline, CDR1 SGHTA and CDR2 FQGNSA. V shed 3 bases, J shed 3 bases, and the junction held 3 bases outside the gene matches. The CDR3 contains 14 residues. This chain's CDR3 is CASSFDRGYYEQYF. CDR3 nucleotide sequence: TGTGCCAGCAGCTTTGACAGGGGGTACTACGAGCAGTACTTC.

The V gene is TRBV30, the J gene TRBJ2-7; 7 positions agree with TRBD1. The CDR3 length is 13 residues. In germline, CDR1 is GTSNPN, CDR2 SVGIG (reference sequence). Trimming took 5 bases from V and 4 from J; bases not matched to a gene: 8. The CDR3 nucleotides read TGTGCCTGGCAGGACAGGAGACTGTACGAGCAGTACTTC. Protein: CAWQDRRLYEQYF.

In its sample, this clone was seen a few times. V gene TRBV7-2 combines with J gene TRBJ2-3, with D possibly being TRBD2 (5 bases). The V end was cut by 5 bases, the J end by 7 bases, with 13 bases between. Germline V CDR1 and CDR2: SGHTA, FQGNSA. CDR3 length equals 13 residues. The CDR3 DNA reads as TGTGCCAGCAGCCCTAGAGACGGGAATACGCAGTATTTT. It is translated as CASSPRDGNTQYF.

The rearrangement links TRBV28 to TRBJ2-1, with 10 bases fitting TRBD2. Trimming cost V 5 bases and J 7 bases; bases outside gene matches: 8. Germline-derived CDR1 and CDR2 are MDHEN and SYDVKM. The CDR3 is 15 residues long. This chain's CDR3 is CASSLQRGGRNEQFF. The CDR3 DNA follows: TGTGCCAGCAGTCTCCAGCGGGGGGGCCGGAATGAGCAGTTCTTC.

The chain recombines TRBV6-5 with TRBJ2-5; D gene unclear. This CDR3 region has 13 residues. Germline V gene data show CDR1 as MNHEY and CDR2 as SVGAGI. V was cut by 6 bases and J by 7 bases, with 15 bases left in between. This CDR3 is CASSFSNSGTQYF. The CDR3 coding sequence is TGTGCCAGCAGCTTCTCGAACTCGGGGACCCAGTACTTC.

V gene TRBV18 combines with J gene TRBJ1-6; 7 bases agree with TRBD1. V lost 4 bases to trimming and J lost 8 bases; unmatched junction nucleotides: 2. This CDR3 is 13 amino acids long. CDR1 is KGHSH and CDR2 is LQKENI in the germline V gene. The CDR3 bases are TGTGCCAGCTCACATGGGACAGATTCACCCCTCCACTTT. Protein: CASSHGTDSPLHF.

The chain carries TRBV18 and TRBJ1-5; 8 nucleotides match TRBD1. With V trimmed by 6 bases and J by 7 bases, 14 bases remained unmatched. The CDR3 contains 16 residues. Germline lookup yields CDR1 KGHSH and CDR2 LQKENI. CDR3 sequence reads: CASSRTQGALDQPQHF. The CDR3 DNA reads as TGTGCCAGCTCCCGTACTCAGGGGGCTTTGGACCAGCCCCAGCATTTT.

This clone has just a few counts. The chain combines TRBV7-2 with TRBJ2-7; 7 bases align to TRBD2. With V trimmed by 3 bases and J by 2 bases, 7 bases remained unmatched. Germline V CDR1 and CDR2: SGHTA, FQGNSA. This CDR3 has 15 amino acids. The DNA of the CDR3 is TGTGCCAGCAGCTTCAAGGGACTACCACCCTACGAGCAGTACTTC. Amino acid sequence: CASSFKGLPPYEQYF. Full variable domain (missing parts from reference TRBV7-2 and TRBJ2-7): GAGVSQSPSNKVTEKGKDVELRCDPISGHTALYWYRQSLGQGLEFLIYFQGNSAPDKSGLPSDRFSAERTGGSVSTLTIQRTQQEDSAVYLCASSFKGLPPYEQYFGPGTRLTVT.

This clone was observed a handful of times. The chain combines TRBV6-5 with TRBJ2-5; possible D gene TRBD1, 5 bases. This CDR3 has 14 amino acids. Germline values: CDR1 MNHEY, CDR2 SVGAGI. The V and J ends lost 1 base and 7 bases respectively, with 13 bases between them. Written as DNA, the CDR3 is TGTGCCAGCAGTTACTACCCAGGGTTGGGGACCCAGTACTTC. Protein: CASSYYPGLGTQYF.

This rearrangement joins TRBV5-1 to TRBJ1-1, with D perhaps matching TRBD1 (6 bases). V lost 4 bases and J lost 0, with 19 bases in between. Per germline, CDR1 SGHRS and CDR2 YFSETQ. CDR3 length: 17 amino acids. As DNA, the CDR3 is TGCGCCAGCAGCCTTCATATAACGACAGGTCTGAACACTGAAGCTTTCTTT. The encoded protein is CASSLHITTGLNTEAFF. The full variable domain, in which reference TRBV5-1 and TRBJ1-1 provide the parts outside the CDR3, is KAGVTQTPRYLIKTRGQQVTLSCSPISGHRSVSWYQQTPGQGLQFLFEYFSETQRNKGNFPGRFSGRQFSNSRSEMNVSTLELGDSALYLCASSLHITTGLNTEAFFGQGTRLTVV.

The chain employs TRBV9 and TRBJ2-1; D ambiguous. V lost 0 bases to trimming and J lost 6 bases, with 16 bases between them. Per germline, CDR1 SGDLS and CDR2 YYNGEE. CDR3 length equals 16 residues. CDR3 sequence: CASSVASRRRCNEQFF. The DNA of the CDR3 is TGTGCCAGCAGCGTAGCTTCTAGACGGAGATGCAATGAGCAGTTCTTC.

This clone was observed a handful of times. V and J are TRBV7-2 and TRBJ2-3; D might be TRBD2 (5 bases). Trimming shortened V by 5 bases and J by 2 bases, and 11 bases separated the two germline ends. CDR1 is SGHTA and CDR2 is FQGNSA in the germline V gene. The CDR3 sequence is 14 residues long. The CDR3 is CASSHGVITDTQYF. As DNA, the CDR3 is TGTGCCAGCAGCCACGGGGTCATCACAGATACGCAGTATTTT. Looking up the rest from reference TRBV7-2 and TRBJ2-3 gives the full variable domain: GAGVSQSPSNKVTEKGKDVELRCDPISGHTALYWYRQSLGQGLEFLIYFQGNSAPDKSGLPSDRFSAERTGGSVSTLTIQRTQQEDSAVYLCASSHGVITDTQYFGPGTRLTVL.

The rearrangement joins TRBV4-2 to TRBJ2-5; 8 nucleotides align to TRBD2. CDR3 length: 13 residues. The V gene end was trimmed by 4 bases and the J gene end by 5 bases; junction bases not matched to a gene: 3. In germline, CDR1 is LGHNA, CDR2 YNFKEQ. CDR3 coding DNA: TGTGCCAGCAGCCTGACGGGGGGGGAGACCCAGTACTTC. Protein: CASSLTGGETQYF.

The chain is built from TRBV6-5 and TRBJ1-2; D might be TRBD1 (5 bases). Trimming stripped 2 bases from V and 8 bases from J, with 12 bases between. Per germline, CDR1 MNHEY and CDR2 SVGAGI. The CDR3 runs to 13 residues. CDR3 DNA: TGTGCCAGCAGTTACATAAGGGGTGCCGGCTACACCTTC. It is translated as CASSYIRGAGYTF.